The 3 T cell receptor beta chains in this list originate from one sample, sequenced in a study of human T cells and chemical hapten exposure. Time point: patch test 2, 6 weeks after DPC sensitization. Treatment here: therapeutic diphenylcyclopropenone sensitization with weekly scalp DPC. TCRdb fed the RACE reads into MiXCR, producing one record per CDR3 protein. The sample has some 150,000 distinct CDR3 sequences; roughly 12% are singletons. The source was whole blood, collected in connection with sensitization to the hapten diphenylcyclopropenone (DPC). The receptors shown here come from a woman aged 45-65 years with alopecia areata. Some clones in this sample may be carry-over from other donors' samples.

This clonotype was recorded many times. This chain links TRBV29-1 with TRBJ2-1; possibly TRBD1 for D (5 bases). V was cut by 6 bases and J by 7 bases, with 16 bases left in between. The germline gives CDR1 SQVTM, CDR2 ANQGSEA. The CDR3 loop spans 13 amino acids. The CDR3 is CSVMGLSLNEQFF. CDR3 DNA: TGCAGCGTGATGGGGCTCTCGTTAAATGAGCAGTTCTTC.

This clonotype came up a few times. V is TRBV7-2 and J is TRBJ2-1; D perhaps matches TRBD1 (10 bases). The ends were cut back, 4 bases at V and 3 bases at J, with 28 bases in the middle. The CDR3 has 20 amino acids. CDR1 and CDR2 (germline): SGHTA, FQGNSA. DNA of the CDR3: TGTGCCAGCAGCTCCCCGCGGGACAGGGGCGGGAGGGGGAGCTACAATGAGCAGTTCTTC. It is translated as CASSSPRDRGGRGSYNEQFF.

This CDR3 is CASSLLAGGNTGELFF. CDR3 bases: TGCGCCAGCAGTCTACTAGCGGGAGGTAACACCGGGGAGCTGTTTTTT. J is TRBJ2-2 and V is TRBV10-2; 12 bases are shared with TRBD2. The CDR3 has 16 amino acids. Per the germline V gene, CDR1 is WSHSY and CDR2 is SAAADI. J lost 2 bases, V lost 5 bases, and 3 bases had no gene match.